The 14 T cell receptor beta chains reported below all come from one sample, sequenced in a study of CD8 T cells in Susac syndrome. Random-hexamer reverse transcription was applied to roughly 0.5 to 1 ug RNA. TCRdb re-called the immunoSEQ multiplex PCR reads with MiXCR, one entry per CDR3 protein. The repertoire holds 400,000 to 550,000 distinct CDR3 sequences, with approximately 89% as singletons. Sequenced material: CD8+ T cells from PBMCs. Receptors were obtained from a human donor with multiple sclerosis.

This clonotype has ten or more counts. The CDR3 sequence is CASSLVVSTDTQYF. CDR3 coding DNA: TGTGCCAGCAGCTTAGTCGTTAGCACAGATACGCAGTATTTT. The rearrangement joins TRBV7-9 to TRBJ2-3, with unresolved D. Trimming pared 1 base from V and 0 bases from J, leaving 5 bases between. The germline gives CDR1 SEHNR, CDR2 FQNEAQ (reference sequence). The CDR3 length is 14 residues.

V is TRBV4-1 and J is TRBJ1-2; TRBD1 matches 9 bases. V shed 2 bases and J 0 bases; nucleotides not matched to a gene: 4. Germline lookup yields CDR1 MGHRA and CDR2 YSYEKL. The CDR3 has 16 amino acids. CDR3 DNA sequence: TGCGCCAGCAGCCAAAGACAGGGGGTAGCTAACTATGGCTACACCTTC. Translation: CASSQRQGVANYGYTF.

The rearrangement uses TRBV6-5 and TRBJ1-5; no clear D. With 3 bases removed from V and 4 bases from J, the gap between germline ends came to 7 bases. The germline V gene has CDR1 MNHEY and CDR2 SVGAGI. This CDR3 has 13 amino acids. The CDR3 bases are TGTGCCAGCAGTTATGTCCTGAATCAGCCCCAGCATTTT. Translation gives CASSYVLNQPQHF.

This sequence joins TRBV6-2 or TRBV6-3 and TRBJ1-5; TRBD1 agrees at 9 bases. CDR1 is MNHEY and CDR2 is SVGEGT in the germline V gene. CDR3 length: 14 residues. The V and J ends lost 6 bases and 5 bases, in that order; junction bases with no gene match: 5. The CDR3 here is CASSTGGPYQPQHF. DNA of the CDR3: TGTGCCAGCAGCACAGGGGGCCCGTATCAGCCCCAGCATTTT.

This rearrangement joins TRBV27 to TRBJ2-3; 9 nucleotides match TRBD1. With 0 bases clipped from V and 1 base from J, the junction kept 5 bases outside the gene matches. CDR1 MNHEY and CDR2 SMNVEV come from the germline V gene (reference sequence). The CDR3 contains 17 residues. CDR3 nucleotide sequence: TGTGCCAGCAGTTTATCGGGACAGGGTGGGGGCACAGATACGCAGTATTTT. As protein: CASSLSGQGGGTDTQYF.

V gene TRBV12-3 or TRBV12-4 combines with J gene TRBJ2-7; 7 bases are shared with TRBD1. This CDR3 is built from 16 residues. With 3 bases clipped from V and 3 bases from J, the junction kept 11 bases outside the gene matches. The CDR3 DNA sequence: TGTGCCAGCAGTTTTTTTTACGGGACAGCAGGCTACGAGCAGTACTTC. Encoded protein: CASSFFYGTAGYEQYF.

This sequence joins TRBV2 and TRBJ2-5; 8 bases are a match to TRBD2. This CDR3 spans 17 amino acids. Germline V gene sequence: CDR1 SNHLY, CDR2 FYNNEI. The ends lost 4 bases at V and 0 bases at J; junction bases unmatched: 10. The CDR3 spells CASSVWLAGQYQETQYF. The CDR3 DNA follows: TGTGCCAGCAGTGTTTGGCTAGCGGGCCAGTACCAAGAGACCCAGTACTTC.

The chain has TRBV20-1 and TRBJ2-1, with D possibly being TRBD1 or TRBD2 (5 bases each). Germline CDR1 is DFQATT and CDR2 is SNEGSKA (reference sequence). V lost 3 bases to trimming and J lost 2 bases, with 8 bases between them. The CDR3 spans 13 residues. CDR3 DNA: TGCAGTGCTAGCGGGACCACCTACAATGAGCAGTTCTTC. This encodes CSASGTTYNEQFF.

The genes are TRBV7-6 and TRBJ1-5; D is uncertain. Germline loops: CDR1 SGHVS, CDR2 FNYEAQ. This CDR3 spans 14 amino acids. Trimming left V 5 bases short and J 5 bases short, with 13 bases between. This CDR3 is CASSPASADQPQHF. The CDR3 DNA reads as TGTGCCAGCAGCCCGGCCTCAGCGGATCAGCCCCAGCATTTT. The variable domain in full, with the rest retrieved from reference TRBV7-6 and TRBJ1-5, is GAGVSQSPRYKVTKRGQDVALRCDPISGHVSLYWYRQALGQGPEFLTYFNYEAQQDKSGLPNDRFSAERPEGSISTLTIQRTEQRDSAMYRCASSPASADQPQHFGDGTRLSIL.

This clonotype occurred once. The junction departs from the called germline gene at one end, perhaps through a read error. The chain carries TRBV12-3 or TRBV12-4 and TRBJ2-1, with 9 bases lining up with TRBD2. This CDR3 contains 16 residues. The CDR3 region has the DNA TGTGCCAGCAGTTTGTCTTTGCTAGCGGGATACAATGGGCAGTTCTTC. Protein product: CASSLSLLAGYNGQFF.

The chain carries TRBV6-6 and TRBJ1-2; D is undetermined. Trimming cost V 0 bases and J 4 bases, with 9 bases left between them. This CDR3 is built from 14 residues. In germline, CDR1 is MNHNY, CDR2 SVGAGI (reference sequence). The CDR3, as DNA: TGTGCCAGCAGTTACTCCGACACCGGCTATGGCTACACCTTC. It yields the protein CASSYSDTGYGYTF.

The rearrangement uses TRBV28 and TRBJ1-1; D call uncertain. This CDR3 has 13 amino acids. Trimming left V 4 bases short and J 5 bases short, with 11 bases between. The germline V gene has CDR1 MDHEN and CDR2 SYDVKM. CDR3 loop: CASSSPDPTEAFF. CDR3 nucleotide sequence: TGTGCCAGCAGTTCACCCGACCCGACTGAAGCTTTCTTT.

The J gene is TRBJ1-6, the V gene TRBV5-4; maybe TRBD1 (5 bases). V gave up 3 bases and J gave up 10 bases, with 23 bases separating them. Per the germline V gene, CDR1 is SGHNT and CDR2 is YYREEE (reference sequence). The CDR3 runs to 17 residues. The DNA for the CDR3 is TGTGCCAGCAGCTCTACAGGCAACCCGGACCGGGGGTCACCCCTCCACTTT. Translating gives CASSSTGNPDRGSPLHF.

This rearrangement joins TRBV5-1 to TRBJ1-4, with 7 bases aligning to TRBD1. Germline V gene sequence: CDR1 SGHRS, CDR2 YFSETQ. The V and J ends lost 4 bases and 4 bases, in that order; junction bases with no gene match: 4. CDR3 length equals 14 residues. The CDR3 loop reads CASSGGQNNEKLFF. The CDR3 DNA reads TGCGCCAGCAGCGGGGGACAGAATAATGAAAAACTGTTTTTT.